This paragraph reports one TCR beta chain. Its antigen is as yet unknown. Positive CCR7 selection of CD45RO-negative cells yielded the naive CD8 cells, and terminally differentiated effector memory CD45RA+ cells were excluded. Data came from immunoSEQ multiplex PCR; TCRdb stores just in-frame clones and leaves some out. The data show about 2.1 million clones, about 92% seen once. This sample was included in a study of shared clonotypes between healthy human individuals. Study-wide results and caveats: The study sampled only blood, and tissue repertoires likely differ.

The CDR3 runs 16 residues. With 3 bases removed from V and 7 bases from J, the gap between germline ends came to 19 bases. In germline, CDR1 is LNHDA, CDR2 SQIVND (reference sequence). Material for sequencing was naive CD8+ T cells from PBMCs. This chain uses TRBV19 with TRBJ2-1, with D perhaps given as TRBD1 or TRBD2 (5 bases each). The sequence was obtained from a man aged 18 to 30 in good health. Some clones in this sample may be carry-over from other donors' samples. The CDR3 region is CASSISSGEGRNEQFF. In nucleotides, the CDR3 is TGTGCCAGTAGTATCTCGTCCGGTGAGGGGAGAAATGAGCAGTTCTTC.